This passage covers 2 T cell receptor beta chains from one sample sequenced in a study of PD-1 blockade in classical Hodgkin lymphoma. Brentuximab vedotin exposure varied, and every patient relapsed after autologous stem cell transplantation. Measured with immunoSEQ multiplex PCR; TCRdb has only the in-frame clones, and not every one. The sample has about 50,000 clones, roughly 73% seen once. The material was peripheral blood mononuclear cells (PBMCs), obtained at baseline. The receptors were sampled from a human donor with classical Hodgkin lymphoma.

J is TRBJ2-3 and V is TRBV9; no definite D call. V was pared by 0 bases and J by 2 bases, with 13 bases between. Germline CDR1 is SGDLS and CDR2 is YYNGEE. The CDR3 contains 16 residues. CDR3 sequence reads: CASSVGVATFTDTQYF. Here the CDR3 DNA reads TGTGCCAGCAGCGTAGGGGTGGCTACCTTCACAGATACGCAGTATTTT.

The V gene is TRBV6-1, the J gene TRBJ2-7, with TRBD1 matching over 7 bases. J lost 6 bases, V lost 6 bases, and 11 bases had no gene match. Germline CDR1 reads MNHNS; CDR2 reads SASEGT. The length of the CDR3 is 14 residues. The CDR3 DNA follows: TGTGCCAGCAGGGAGAGGGACAGTCCTGGCGAGCAGTACTTC. This gives the protein CASRERDSPGEQYF.